This TCR beta chain is from a study of cytomegalovirus exposure and HLA in healthy donors. CDR3 length: 15 amino acids. Germline V gene data show CDR1 as MNHNS and CDR2 as SASEGT. Trimming cost V 6 bases and J 7 bases, with 19 bases left between them. Use of 60 Vbeta and 13 Jbeta primers characterized the PCR. Clones were read by immunoSEQ multiplex PCR, and TCRdb kept only the in-frame ones, dropping some. The sample has roughly 180,000 clones; around 80% are singletons. Broader study findings: In an earlier analysis, about 87% or about 30%: the productive usage of most TCR beta V segments.

To note about this clone: Its antigen is currently unknown.

Sequenced: PBMCs. The sequence came from a man in his late teens or twenties in good health and CMV-seronegative. The chain joins TRBV6-1 to TRBJ2-4; tentatively, D is TRBD1 (6 bases). CDR3 protein: CASRAGTPSGNIQYF. CDR3 DNA: TGTGCCAGCAGGGCCGGGACACCTTCGGGGAACATTCAGTACTTC.